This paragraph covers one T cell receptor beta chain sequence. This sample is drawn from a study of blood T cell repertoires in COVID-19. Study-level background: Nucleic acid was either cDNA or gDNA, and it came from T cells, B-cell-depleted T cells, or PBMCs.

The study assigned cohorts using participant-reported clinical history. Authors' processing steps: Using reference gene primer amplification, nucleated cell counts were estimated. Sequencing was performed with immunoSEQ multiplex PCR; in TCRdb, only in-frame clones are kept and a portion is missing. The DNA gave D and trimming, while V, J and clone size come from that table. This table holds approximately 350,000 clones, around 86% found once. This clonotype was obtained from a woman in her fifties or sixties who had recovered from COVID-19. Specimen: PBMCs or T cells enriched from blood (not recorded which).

The CDR3 here is CASTAQGALNTEAFF. CDR3 sequence (DNA): TGTGCCAGTACCGCACAGGGGGCTTTGAACACTGAAGCTTTCTTT. The chain uses TRBV19 and TRBJ1-1; 9 bases are a match to TRBD1. The CDR3 totals 15 residues. J lost 0 bases, V lost 7 bases, and 6 bases had no gene match. Germline V gene lookup returns CDR1 LNHDA and CDR2 SQIVND (reference sequence).